Here is one TCR beta chain with its context. The table lists this clone with a count of one. It lacks a known antigen. Per-base quality was not reported, and no clone a single base away is much larger than it. Trimming leaves V shorter by 5 bases and J shorter by 8 bases, with the junction holding 7 bases beyond the gene matches. Sequences SGHTA (CDR1) and FQGNSA (CDR2) are obtained from the germline V gene. Counted from cysteine to phenylalanine, this CDR3 has 14 amino acids. Solely the CDR3 DNA is kept, with 42 bases framed from the first base. TCRbeta CDR3 regions were amplified from genomic DNA using the immunoSEQ Assay, a bias-controlled multiplex PCR. Regarding the original processing steps: The number of nucleated cells in each sample was estimated by amplification of reference gene primers within the assay. Sequence reads were collapsed and filtered to measure the absolute abundance of every unique TCRbeta CDR3 rearrangement. Productive Simpson clonality was computed per sample as the square root of Simpson's diversity index over productive rearrangements. Sourced from immuneACCESS, this table was stored by TCRdb with only in-frame sequences that have V and J called. A share of the clones is absent; for the studies checked, an unresolved V gene accounts for under half, and the remainder has no known explanation. That table furnishes V, J and clone size, whereas the DNA furnished D and trimming. Here the sample has around 300,000 clones; over 75% occur a single time. The ten largest account for 4% of the sample.

Whole blood was collected in K2EDTA tubes by collaborating institutions according to the institutions' own protocols. For TCRbeta analysis, collaborators shipped samples as frozen whole blood, isolated PBMCs, or DNA extracted from either of those sample types. The data are from a study of blood T cell repertoires in COVID-19 (TCRdb year 2020). Some background on the complete study: Samples from collaborators originated in the United States, Italy and Spain and spanned both the acute and convalescent phases of COVID-19. The samples were drawn from two sources: the first 160 participants of the ongoing ImmuneRACE study, and over 1,000 subjects contributed by 6 global collaborators. Where HLA class I and class II types were available, the types were taken from metadata supplied by the sample provider, not from assay-based typing. Deeply sampled blood TCRbeta repertoires from subjects exposed to, actively infected with, or recovered from COVID-19 were included in the dataset. Nearly every sample came with metadata listing a de-identified subject ID, COVID-19 status, age in years and sex. The repertoires were released in a freely available public database intended as a resource for research on the immune response to SARS-CoV-2. The material from the prospective study consisted of cDNA or gDNA derived from T cells, B-cell-depleted T cells, or PBMCs. General study outcomes and caveats: How much clinical and demographic metadata was included differed by source and by participant, and the metadata was provided uncurated.

This receptor was identified in a woman aged 50 to 65 with active or convalescent COVID-19. This chain is built from TRBV7-2 and TRBJ1-3; TRBD1 matches 9 bases in the middle. The specimen was peripheral blood. The CDR3 sequence is CASSLGQGLYTIYF. The nucleotide sequence reads TGTGCCAGCAGCCTCGGACAGGGGCTATACACCATATATTTT.